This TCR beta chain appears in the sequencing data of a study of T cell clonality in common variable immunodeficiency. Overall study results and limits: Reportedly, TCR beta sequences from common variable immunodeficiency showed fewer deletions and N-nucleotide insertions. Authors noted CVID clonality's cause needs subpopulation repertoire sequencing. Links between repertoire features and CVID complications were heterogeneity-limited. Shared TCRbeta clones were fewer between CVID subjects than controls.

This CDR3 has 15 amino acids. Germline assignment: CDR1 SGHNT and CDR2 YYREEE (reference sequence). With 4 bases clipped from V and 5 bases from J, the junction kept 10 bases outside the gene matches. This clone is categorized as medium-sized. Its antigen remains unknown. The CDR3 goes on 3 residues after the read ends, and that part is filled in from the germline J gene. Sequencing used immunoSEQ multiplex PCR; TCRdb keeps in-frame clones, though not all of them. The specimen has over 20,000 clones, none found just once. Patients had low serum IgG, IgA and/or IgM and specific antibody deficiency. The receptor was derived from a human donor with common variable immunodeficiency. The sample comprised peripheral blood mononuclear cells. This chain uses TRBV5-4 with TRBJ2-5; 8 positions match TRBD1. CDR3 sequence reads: CASSRGQDGWETQYF. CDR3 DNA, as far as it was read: TGTGCCAGCAGCCGGGGACAGGATGGTTGGGAGACC.